This TCR beta chain was sequenced in a study of blood T cell repertoires in COVID-19. Study information: PBMCs, B-cell-depleted T cells, or T cells provided the cDNA or gDNA that made up the material.

How the authors handled the data: Reference gene primer amplification gave nucleated cell count estimates. Profiled with immunoSEQ multiplex PCR; TCRdb holds only in-frame clones, not every one. The DNA gave D and trimming, while V, J and clone size come from that table. This repertoire shows about 170,000 clones, around 89% found once; its top ten account for 2% to 2.5%. The CDR3 consists of 17 residues. The V gene's germline CDR1 is SGHAT and CDR2 FQNNGV. V lost 0 bases to trimming and J lost 5 bases; unmatched junction nucleotides: 12. This clone was counted between two and nine times. J is TRBJ2-5 and V is TRBV11-2, with TRBD2 matching 7 bases. The specimen was peripheral blood. This receptor was identified in a man in his fifties who had recovered from COVID-19. CDR3 loop: CASSLDPGGSPRETQYF. CDR3 nucleotide sequence: TGTGCCAGCAGCTTAGATCCGGGCGGGAGCCCCAGGGAGACCCAGTACTTC.